Each of the 10 T cell receptor beta chains below was sequenced from the same sample in a study of cytomegalovirus exposure and HLA in healthy donors. PCR involved 60 Vbeta and 13 Jbeta primers. Measured with immunoSEQ multiplex PCR; TCRdb has only the in-frame clones, and not every one. The table for this sample gives some 120,000 clones. Specimen: PBMCs. The source is a man aged 25 to 40 in good health and CMV-seronegative.

The V and J genes are TRBV7-9 and TRBJ2-7; D may be TRBD1 (6 bases). Germline V gene data show CDR1 as SEHNR and CDR2 as FQNEAQ (reference sequence). V gave up 2 bases and J gave up 5 bases, with 13 bases separating them. The CDR3 sequence is 14 residues long. The CDR3 DNA is TGTGCCAGCAGCTTAACTCTTGAGGGGGACGAGCAGTACTTC. It codes for CASSLTLEGDEQYF.

The V and J genes are TRBV7-8 and TRBJ1-4; a possible D gene is TRBD1 (5 bases). The CDR3 is 16 amino acids. V lost 5 bases to trimming and J lost 0 bases, with 13 bases between them. CDR1 is SGHVS, CDR2 FQNEAQ, per germline. DNA for the CDR3: TGTGCCAGCAGCATTCAAGGGGCTGCAACTAATGAAAAACTGTTTTTT. Its protein product is CASSIQGAATNEKLFF.

The chain combines TRBV6-6 with TRBJ1-2, with D perhaps TRBD1 (5 bases). Trimming removed 7 bases at V and 4 bases at J, with 13 bases between. CDR1 and CDR2 from the germline V gene are MNHNY and SVGAGI (reference sequence). The CDR3 spans 13 residues. The CDR3 protein is CASTQGSVYGYTF. The CDR3 nucleotides read TGTGCCAGCACCCAGGGAAGCGTCTATGGCTACACCTTC.

The J gene is TRBJ1-2, the V gene TRBV10-3; TRBD1 aligns across 7 bases. Losses at the gene ends were 3 bases for V and 3 bases for J; bases not matched to a gene: 4. The CDR3 contains 14 residues. Germline V CDR1 and CDR2: ENHRY, SYGVKD. The CDR3 DNA reads as TGTGCCATCAGTGAAGGGGGCTGGGACTATGGCTACACCTTC. This translates into CAISEGGWDYGYTF.

The chain uses TRBV6-5 and TRBJ2-2; D may be TRBD2 (6 bases). Germline CDR1 reads MNHEY; CDR2 reads SVGAGI. Trimming stripped 8 bases from V and 5 bases from J, with 15 bases between. The CDR3 is 14 amino acids. CDR3 sequence (DNA): TGTGCCAGCGGACTATACGAGGGGACCGGGGAGCTGTTTTTT. Translation: CASGLYEGTGELFF.

The chain carries TRBV6-5 and TRBJ2-7, with 8 bases lining up with TRBD1. Germline assignment: CDR1 MNHEY and CDR2 SVGAGI. V shed 5 bases and J 5 bases; nucleotides not matched to a gene: 11. The CDR3 loop spans 15 amino acids. This chain's CDR3 is CASSRPTSDRDEQYF. CDR3 sequence (DNA): TGTGCCAGCAGTCGACCTACCTCGGACAGGGACGAGCAGTACTTC.

The chain employs TRBV27 and TRBJ2-1; 10 positions agree with TRBD1. This CDR3 is built from 15 residues. Per the germline V gene, CDR1 is MNHEY and CDR2 is SMNVEV (reference sequence). After removal of 6 bases from V and 6 bases from J, the junction contained 8 bases not matched to a gene. The CDR3 DNA is TGTGCCAGCAGCCCCCGGGACAGGGGTTCCAATGAGCAGTTCTTC. It yields the protein CASSPRDRGSNEQFF.

This chain connects TRBV5-1 to TRBJ2-3, with 8 bases matching TRBD1. Germline V gene data show CDR1 as SGHRS and CDR2 as YFSETQ. Losses at the gene ends were 0 bases for V and 1 base for J; bases not matched to a gene: 4. This CDR3 is 16 amino acids long. The CDR3 region has the DNA TGCGCCAGCAGCTTGGCCGGCAGGGGGCGCACAGATACGCAGTATTTT. This codes for CASSLAGRGRTDTQYF.

The chain employs TRBV5-5 and TRBJ1-5, with no clear D. Trimming cost V 2 bases and J 0 bases, with 6 bases left between them. CDR1 SGHKS and CDR2 YYEKEE come from the germline V gene (reference sequence). The CDR3 extends over 14 amino acids. The CDR3 reads CASSFTDSNQPQHF. As DNA, the CDR3 is TGTGCCAGCAGCTTCACTGATAGCAATCAGCCCCAGCATTTT.

The genes are TRBV6-1 and TRBJ2-3, with 13 positions matching TRBD2. Germline V CDR1 and CDR2: MNHNS, SASEGT. This CDR3 region has 14 residues. V was pared by 8 bases and J by 3 bases, with 2 bases of the junction left unmatched. Here the CDR3 DNA reads TGTGCCAGCCGGGGACTAGCGGGGACAGATACGCAGTATTTT. Its protein is CASRGLAGTDTQYF.